Listed here are 26 T cell receptor beta chains from one sample, sequenced in a study of T-cell memory formation after mild COVID-19. TCRdb fed the 5' RACE reads into MiXCR, producing one record per CDR3 protein. The table records roughly 500,000 distinct CDR3 sequences, about a fifth of them present only once. The material sequenced was PBMCs or a T cell subset sorted from them (not recorded which). Receptor source: an adult woman who had mild COVID-19 (a few samples of this study predate the infection). Cell type and time point are not known.

This clonotype showed up just a few times. The chain is built from TRBV5-1 and TRBJ2-5; TRBD1 aligns across 7 bases. Losses at the gene ends were 3 bases for V and 5 bases for J; bases not matched to a gene: 7. The CDR3 spans 14 residues. CDR1 SGHRS and CDR2 YFSETQ come from the germline V gene. The CDR3 bases are TGCGCCAGCAGCTACACAGGGGCGAGGGAGACCCAGTACTTC. Translation: CASSYTGARETQYF. Combining the CDR3 with reference TRBV5-1 and TRBJ2-5 gives the whole variable domain KAGVTQTPRYLIKTRGQQVTLSCSPISGHRSVSWYQQTPGQGLQFLFEYFSETQRNKGNFPGRFSGRQFSNSRSEMNVSTLELGDSALYLCASSYTGARETQYFGPGTRLLVL.

This clonotype was seen ten or more times. CDR3 DNA sequence: TGCGCCAGCAGCTTGCAACGCTCTGGGGCCAACGTCCTGACTTTC. It is translated as CASSLQRSGANVLTF. This chain connects TRBV5-1 to TRBJ2-6, with D unclear. Germline V gene sequence: CDR1 SGHRS, CDR2 YFSETQ. V was cut by 1 base and J by 0 bases, with 5 bases left in between. This CDR3 is 15 amino acids long.

This chain joins TRBV20-1 and TRBJ2-7; 10 nucleotides agree with TRBD1. Looked up from germline, CDR1 is DFQATT and CDR2 is SNEGSKA (reference sequence). J was trimmed by 9 bases and V by 7 bases; bases with no gene match: 15. The CDR3 has 14 residues. CDR3 nucleotides: TGCAGTGTTCCACCCGGGACAGGGGTTATTGGGCAGTACTTC. It yields the protein CSVPPGTGVIGQYF.

Only a few counts were recorded for this clonotype. This chain connects TRBV7-9 to TRBJ1-1; 8 bases are shared with TRBD1. From germline, CDR1 is SEHNR and CDR2 FQNEAQ (reference sequence). V gave up 5 bases and J gave up 6 bases; unmatched junction bases: 8. The CDR3 is made up of 14 amino acids. The CDR3 here is CASSPGQGMAEAFF. CDR3 nucleotides: TGTGCCAGCAGCCCCGGACAGGGAATGGCTGAAGCTTTCTTT.

This clonotype has more than one count but fewer than ten. This chain connects TRBV7-9 to TRBJ2-3; 8 positions agree with TRBD2. CDR1 is SEHNR, CDR2 FQNEAQ, per germline (reference sequence). With 1 base clipped from V and 3 bases from J, the junction kept 3 bases outside the gene matches. The CDR3 runs to 15 residues. Here the CDR3 reads CASSLVGLETDTQYF. The CDR3 bases are TGTGCCAGCAGCTTAGTGGGACTAGAGACAGATACGCAGTATTTT.

The chain is built from TRBV6-5 and TRBJ1-5, with D possibly being TRBD1 (6 bases). This CDR3 has 13 residues. V lost 4 bases and J lost 3, with 7 bases in between. CDR1 is MNHEY, CDR2 SVGAGI, per germline. CDR3 amino acids: CASSSGHNQPQHF. In DNA, the CDR3 is TGTGCCAGCAGTTCGGGACACAATCAGCCCCAGCATTTT.

The V call is TRBV2, the J call TRBJ1-5; no clear D. Trimming removed 2 bases from V and 0 bases from J, with 17 bases in between. There are 18 residues in the CDR3. Germline CDR1 and CDR2: SNHLY and FYNNEI. The CDR3 protein is CASSEILSGQFSNQPQHF. CDR3 sequence (DNA): TGTGCCAGCAGTGAAATTTTATCTGGTCAGTTTAGCAATCAGCCCCAGCATTTT. Using reference TRBV2 and TRBJ1-5 for the parts outside the CDR3, the full variable domain is EPEVTQTPSHQVTQMGQEVILRCVPISNHLYFYWYRQILGQKVEFLVSFYNNEISEKSEIFDDQFSVERPDGSNFTLKIRSTKLEDSAMYFCASSEILSGQFSNQPQHFGDGTRLSIL.

The table lists this clonotype with a few counts. The rearrangement uses TRBV23-1 and TRBJ2-2; 10 nucleotides agree with TRBD1. TRBV23-1 is an open reading frame whose function is uncertain. V was pared by 2 bases and J by 5 bases, with 8 bases of the junction left unmatched. The CDR3 length is 17 residues. The CDR3 is CASSQEVGQGGTGELFF. The CDR3 region has the DNA TGCGCCAGCAGTCAAGAAGTCGGACAGGGGGGGACCGGGGAGCTGTTTTTT.

A few counts support this clonotype. This rearrangement joins TRBV13 to TRBJ2-7, with TRBD1 matching 7 bases. The CDR3 sequence is 14 residues long. Germline V gives CDR1 PRHDT, CDR2 FYEKMQ (reference sequence). Losses at the gene ends were 6 bases for V and 2 bases for J; bases not matched to a gene: 7. CDR3 in amino acids: CASSPGTVAYEQYF. CDR3 sequence (DNA): TGTGCCAGCAGTCCCGGGACAGTTGCCTACGAGCAGTACTTC.

The genes are TRBV29-1 and TRBJ1-1; D might be TRBD1 (5 bases). Germline CDR1 reads SQVTM; CDR2 reads ANQGSEA. V dropped 2 bases and J dropped 5 bases, with 15 bases sitting between them. CDR3 length: 14 residues. CDR3 sequence (DNA): TGCAGCGTTGAAAGAGCAGGGCAAGGGACTGAAGCTTTCTTT. It codes for CSVERAGQGTEAFF.

J is TRBJ2-1 and V is TRBV19, with 7 bases lining up with TRBD2. The CDR3 runs to 15 residues. CDR1 is LNHDA, CDR2 SQIVND, per germline (reference sequence). The V gene end was trimmed by 5 bases and the J gene end by 4 bases; junction bases not matched to a gene: 8. CDR3 sequence: CASSPPAGVYNEQFF. CDR3 bases: TGTGCCAGTAGTCCTCCTGCGGGAGTGTACAATGAGCAGTTCTTC. Drawing the rest from reference TRBV19 and TRBJ2-1, the complete variable domain is DGGITQSPKYLFRKEGQNVTLSCEQNLNHDAMYWYRQDPGQGLRLIYYSQIVNDFQKGDIAEGYSVSREKKESFPLTVTSAQKNPTAFYLCASSPPAGVYNEQFFGPGTRLTVL.

This clonotype was seen many times. The chain joins TRBV12-3 or TRBV12-4 to TRBJ2-5; TRBD1 aligns across 7 bases. V shed 7 bases, J shed 5 bases, and the junction held 16 bases outside the gene matches. This CDR3 contains 16 residues. The CDR3 bases are TGTGCCAGCATGGGGTCCCCTACGAGGGGGCGGGAGACCCAGTACTTC. Translated: CASMGSPTRGRETQYF.

The chain links TRBV4-1 to TRBJ2-3; TRBD2 matches 11 bases. CDR3 length equals 18 residues. Germline loops: CDR1 MGHRA, CDR2 YSYEKL. J lost 2 bases, V lost 1 base, and 8 bases had no gene match. The CDR3 sequence: CASSQVLAGAYFTDTQYF. The DNA for the CDR3 is TGCGCCAGCAGCCAAGTACTAGCGGGGGCCTACTTCACAGATACGCAGTATTTT.

This clonotype was seen more than once but under ten times. The chain has TRBV7-9 and TRBJ2-3, with 7 bases fitting TRBD1. V lost 1 base, J lost 5 bases, and 3 bases stayed unmatched. Germline CDR1 is SEHNR and CDR2 is FQNEAQ (reference sequence). The CDR3 is 14 amino acids. CDR3 protein: CASSLGQGVDTQYF. In DNA form, the CDR3 reads TGTGCCAGCAGCTTAGGACAGGGAGTAGATACGCAGTATTTT. Full variable domain (remainder filled in from reference TRBV7-9 and TRBJ2-3): DTGVSQNPRHKITKRGQNVTFRCDPISEHNRLYWYRQTLGQGPEFLTYFQNEAQLEKSRLLSDRFSAERPKGSFSTLEIQRTEQGDSAMYLCASSLGQGVDTQYFGPGTRLTVL.

This clonotype was counted only a few times. This chain joins TRBV6-6 and TRBJ1-2; D not resolved. The V end lost 7 bases, the J end lost 8 bases, and 23 bases lay between the germline ends. The CDR3 is made up of 15 amino acids. Germline-derived CDR1 and CDR2 are MNHNY and SVGAGI (reference sequence). CDR3 nucleotides: TGTGCCAGCACCCCGAGGGAGGGCGCCGACTTAGGCTACACCTTC. This encodes CASTPREGADLGYTF.

This sequence joins TRBV1 and TRBJ2-3; the table's D call, TRBD2, has no DNA check behind it. TRBV1 is a known pseudogene. This CDR3 region has 20 residues. As DNA, the CDR3 is TGCACCAGCAGCCAAGTAGGCGGGACTAGCGGGGGGACGGGCACAGATACGCAGTATTTT. Protein: CTSSQVGGTSGGTGTDTQYF.

The rearrangement uses TRBV27 and TRBJ2-3, with 12 bases lining up with TRBD2. V lost 4 bases and J lost 3; bases outside the gene matches: 11. Per germline, CDR1 MNHEY and CDR2 SMNVEV (reference sequence). The CDR3 is 18 amino acids. CDR3 residues: CASSYLDRLAGETDTQYF. The CDR3 DNA sequence: TGTGCCAGCAGTTATCTAGACCGACTAGCGGGAGAGACAGATACGCAGTATTTT.

This clonotype was picked up many times. The chain combines TRBV12-3 or TRBV12-4 with TRBJ2-7; D might be TRBD1 or TRBD2, each matching 5 bases. This CDR3 has 13 residues. Trimming shortened V by 6 bases and J by 6 bases, and 15 bases separated the two germline ends. CDR3 sequence (DNA): TGTGCCAGCAGCTACAGGACTGTCACCGAGCAGTACTTC. Its translation: CASSYRTVTEQYF.

The chain employs TRBV23-1 and TRBJ2-7, with 8 bases that match TRBD2. TRBV23-1 is an ORF; its function is uncertain. The V gene end was trimmed by 1 base and the J gene end by 2 bases; junction bases not matched to a gene: 7. CDR3 length: 16 amino acids. The CDR3, as DNA: TGCGCCAGCAGTCAATACCGGCGGGGGGATACCTACGAGCAGTACTTC. It specifies CASSQYRRGDTYEQYF.

Here the CDR3 DNA reads TGTGCCAGCAGCTTCGACAGGGCCAGCACTGAAGCTTTCTTT. Translation gives CASSFDRASTEAFF. J is TRBJ1-1 and V is TRBV5-8, with TRBD1 identical over 7 bases. The CDR3 covers 14 residues. The germline V gene encodes CDR1 SGHTS and CDR2 YDEGEE. The V gene end was trimmed by 2 bases and the J gene end by 4 bases; junction bases not matched to a gene: 5. Full variable domain (rest looked up from reference TRBV5-8 and TRBJ1-1): EAGVTQSPTHLIKTRGQQATLRCSPISGHTSVYWYQQALGLGLQFLLWYDEGEERNRGNFPPRFSGRQFPNYSSELNVNALELEDSALYLCASSFDRASTEAFFGQGTRLTVV.

The table lists this clonotype with a few counts. The chain joins TRBV4-3 to TRBJ2-2; no firm D call. CDR1 and CDR2 from the germline V gene are LGHNA and YSLEER. V lost 1 base, J lost 7 bases, and 7 bases lay in between. This CDR3 is 13 amino acids long. In nucleotides, the CDR3 is TGCGCCAGCAGCCAAGCCGTTGGCGGGGAGCTGTTTTTT. It yields the protein CASSQAVGGELFF.

The chain has TRBV6-5 and TRBJ2-5, with 7 bases that match TRBD2. Germline trimming cut 7 bases from V and 3 bases from J; bases unmatched to any gene: 11. CDR1 is MNHEY and CDR2 is SVGAGI in the germline V gene. The CDR3 has 15 amino acids. CDR3 loop: CASNWGVGGEETQYF. The CDR3 coding sequence is TGTGCCAGCAACTGGGGGGTTGGGGGGGAAGAGACCCAGTACTTC.

V is TRBV5-1 and J is TRBJ2-7; 7 positions agree with TRBD1. From germline, CDR1 is SGHRS and CDR2 YFSETQ. This CDR3 spans 13 amino acids. V lost 4 bases and J lost 2; bases outside the gene matches: 3. The CDR3 DNA sequence: TGCGCCAGCAGCAAGGACAGGACCTACGAGCAGTACTTC. Amino acids: CASSKDRTYEQYF.

The rearrangement joins TRBV7-8 to TRBJ2-3; 12 bases fit TRBD2. The germline gives CDR1 SGHVS, CDR2 FQNEAQ. V dropped 3 bases and J dropped 5; count of bases not matched to a gene: 9. CDR3 length equals 17 residues. Here the CDR3 reads CASSFSGLAGKGDTQYF. As DNA, the CDR3 is TGTGCCAGCAGCTTCTCGGGACTAGCGGGCAAAGGAGATACGCAGTATTTT.

The chain carries TRBV3-1 and TRBJ2-5, with D possibly TRBD1 on 5 matching bases. Germline-derived CDR1 and CDR2 are LGHDT and YNNKEL (reference sequence). The CDR3 is made up of 17 amino acids. The germline V and J ends were trimmed by 2 bases and 5 bases, with 21 bases remaining between them. CDR3 DNA sequence: TGTGCCAGCAGCCAAAGGGGTGGATGGGCCCTCGGTGAGACCCAGTACTTC. Amino acid sequence: CASSQRGGWALGETQYF.

The chain is built from TRBV5-5 and TRBJ1-1; a possible D gene is TRBD1 (5 bases). The germline CDR1 and CDR2 sequences are SGHKS and YYEKEE (reference sequence). The CDR3 is made up of 14 amino acids. V lost 0 bases to trimming and J lost 6 bases, with 12 bases between them. In DNA, the CDR3 is TGTGCCAGCAGCTTGGGTGAGGGGTCGGCTGAAGCTTTCTTT. Its protein is CASSLGEGSAEAFF.